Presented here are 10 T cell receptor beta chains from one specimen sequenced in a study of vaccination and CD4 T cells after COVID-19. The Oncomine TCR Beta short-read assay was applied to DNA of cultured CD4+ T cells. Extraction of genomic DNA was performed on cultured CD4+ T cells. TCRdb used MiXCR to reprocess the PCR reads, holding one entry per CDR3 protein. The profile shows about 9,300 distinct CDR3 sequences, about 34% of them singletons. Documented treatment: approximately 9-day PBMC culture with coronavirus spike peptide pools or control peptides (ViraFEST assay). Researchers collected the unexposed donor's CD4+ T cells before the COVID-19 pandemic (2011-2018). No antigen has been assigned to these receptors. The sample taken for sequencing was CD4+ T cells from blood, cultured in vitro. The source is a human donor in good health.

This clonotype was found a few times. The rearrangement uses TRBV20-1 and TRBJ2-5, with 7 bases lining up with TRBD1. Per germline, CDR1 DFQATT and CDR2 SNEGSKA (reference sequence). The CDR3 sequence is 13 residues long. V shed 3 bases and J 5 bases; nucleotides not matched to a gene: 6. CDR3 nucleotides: TGCAGTGCTAGGACAGGGCACAGGGAGACCCAGTACTTC. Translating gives CSARTGHRETQYF.

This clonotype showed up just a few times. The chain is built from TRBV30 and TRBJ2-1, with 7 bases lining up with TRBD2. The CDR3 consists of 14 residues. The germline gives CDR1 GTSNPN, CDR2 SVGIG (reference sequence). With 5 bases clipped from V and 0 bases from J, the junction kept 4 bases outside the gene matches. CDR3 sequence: CAWQIAGSYNEQFF. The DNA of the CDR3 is TGTGCCTGGCAAATAGCGGGCTCCTACAATGAGCAGTTCTTC.

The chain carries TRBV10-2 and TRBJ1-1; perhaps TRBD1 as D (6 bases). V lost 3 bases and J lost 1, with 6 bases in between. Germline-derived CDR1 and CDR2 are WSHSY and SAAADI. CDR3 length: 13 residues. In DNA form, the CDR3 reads TGCGCCAGCAGTGACAGGGGGAACACTGAAGCTTTCTTT. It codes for CASSDRGNTEAFF.

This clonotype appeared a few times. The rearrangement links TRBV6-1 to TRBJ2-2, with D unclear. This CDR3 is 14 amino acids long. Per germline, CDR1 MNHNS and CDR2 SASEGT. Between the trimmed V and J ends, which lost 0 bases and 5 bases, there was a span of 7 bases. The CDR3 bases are TGTGCCAGCAGTGAAGCTCCAGATACCGGGGAGCTGTTTTTT. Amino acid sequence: CASSEAPDTGELFF.

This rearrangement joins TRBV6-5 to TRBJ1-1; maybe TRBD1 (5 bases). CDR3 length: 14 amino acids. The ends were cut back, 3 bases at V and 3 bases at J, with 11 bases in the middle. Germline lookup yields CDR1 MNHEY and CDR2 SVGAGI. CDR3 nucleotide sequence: TGTGCCAGCAGTTATATCTCAGGGCACACTGAAGCTTTCTTT. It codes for CASSYISGHTEAFF.

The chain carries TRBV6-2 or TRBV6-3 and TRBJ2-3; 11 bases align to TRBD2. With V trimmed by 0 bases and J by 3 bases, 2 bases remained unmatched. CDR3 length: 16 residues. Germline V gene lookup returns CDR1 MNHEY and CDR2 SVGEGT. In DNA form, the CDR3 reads TGTGCCAGCAGTTACTCACCTAGCGGGAGGACAGATACGCAGTATTTT. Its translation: CASSYSPSGRTDTQYF.

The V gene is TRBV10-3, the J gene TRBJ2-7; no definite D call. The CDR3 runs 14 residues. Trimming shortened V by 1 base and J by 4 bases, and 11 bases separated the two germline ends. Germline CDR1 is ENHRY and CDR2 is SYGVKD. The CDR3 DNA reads TGTGCCATCAGTGAGTTGGTTGAGCATTACGAGCAGTACTTC. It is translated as CAISELVEHYEQYF.

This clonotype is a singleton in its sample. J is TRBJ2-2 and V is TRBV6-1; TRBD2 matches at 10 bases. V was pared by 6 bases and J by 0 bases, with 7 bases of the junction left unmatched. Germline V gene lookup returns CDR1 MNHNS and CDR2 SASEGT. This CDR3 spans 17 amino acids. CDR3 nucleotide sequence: TGTGCCAGCAGCCCCGGGACTAGCGCCTCGAACACCGGGGAGCTGTTTTTT. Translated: CASSPGTSASNTGELFF.

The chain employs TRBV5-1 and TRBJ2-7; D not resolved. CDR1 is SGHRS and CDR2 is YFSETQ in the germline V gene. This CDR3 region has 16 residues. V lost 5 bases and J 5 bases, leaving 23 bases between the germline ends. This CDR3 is CASRLGSTVVDDEQYF. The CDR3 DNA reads TGCGCCAGCAGACTGGGGTCTACAGTTGTTGATGACGAGCAGTACTTC.

CDR3 DNA: TGTGCCAGTAAATTGAGTGGAGGGGCACCGAGTGGAGGACTCACCTTC. Translated, it gives CASKLSGGAPSGGLTF. The chain employs TRBV6-1 and TRBJ1-2; TRBD1 might be the D (5 bases). V was trimmed by 9 bases and J by 13 bases, leaving 33 bases between them. CDR3 length: 16 residues. From germline, CDR1 is MNHNS and CDR2 SASEGT.